This TCR beta chain was sequenced during a study of T-cell memory formation after mild COVID-19. Study-level points and caveats: Some SARS-CoV-2-responding clones were already detected in memory before infection. Contracting CD4+ clones lay largely in CM and EM, with CD8+ ones residing in EMRA. Later expanders leaned CD4+, whereas day 15 to 85 contracting clones were balanced CD4/CD8.

V lost 4 bases and J lost 5; bases outside the gene matches: 9. There are 15 residues in the CDR3. Per the germline V gene, CDR1 is SGHRS and CDR2 is YFSETQ. Worth noting for this clonotype: Its antigen is not identified.

Using constant-segment primers, 5'RACE produced TCR alpha and TCR beta cDNA libraries carrying sample barcodes and UMIs. Via MiXCR, TCRdb re-called the 5' RACE reads, giving one row per CDR3 protein. The sample includes just over 60,000 distinct CDR3 sequences, roughly 10% of them seen just once. This clonotype was obtained from a man aged 18 to 30 who had mild COVID-19 (a few samples of this study predate the infection). Cell type and time point are not known. V and J are TRBV5-1 and TRBJ2-5; 9 bases agree with TRBD2. The specimen was PBMCs or a T cell subset sorted from them (not recorded which). The CDR3 is CASSDASGAVETQYF. The CDR3 DNA reads as TGCGCCAGCAGCGATGCTAGCGGGGCAGTGGAGACCCAGTACTTC.